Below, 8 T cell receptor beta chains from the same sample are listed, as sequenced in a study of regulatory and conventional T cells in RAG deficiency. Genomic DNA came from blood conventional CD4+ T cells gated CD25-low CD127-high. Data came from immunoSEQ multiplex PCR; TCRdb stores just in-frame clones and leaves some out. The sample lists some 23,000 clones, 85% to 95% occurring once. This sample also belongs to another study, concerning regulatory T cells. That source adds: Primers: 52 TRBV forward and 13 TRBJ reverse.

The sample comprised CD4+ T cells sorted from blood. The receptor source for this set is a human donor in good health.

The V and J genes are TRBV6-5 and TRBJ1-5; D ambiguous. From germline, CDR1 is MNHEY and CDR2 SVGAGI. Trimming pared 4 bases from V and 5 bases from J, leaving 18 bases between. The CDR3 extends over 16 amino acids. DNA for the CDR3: TGTGCCAGCAGTTCTGATCGGGGTCCTCCTGATCAGCCCCAGCATTTT. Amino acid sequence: CASSSDRGPPDQPQHF.

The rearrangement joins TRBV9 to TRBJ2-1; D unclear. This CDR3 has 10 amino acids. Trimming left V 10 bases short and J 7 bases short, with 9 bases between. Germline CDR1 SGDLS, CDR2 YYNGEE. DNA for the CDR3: TGTGCCCGGAGACCGAATGAGCAGTTCTTC. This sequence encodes CARRPNEQFF.

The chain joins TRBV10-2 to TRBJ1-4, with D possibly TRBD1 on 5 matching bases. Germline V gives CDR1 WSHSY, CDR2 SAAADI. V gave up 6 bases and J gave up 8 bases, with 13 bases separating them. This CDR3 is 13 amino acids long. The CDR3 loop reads CASRDTRNEKLFF. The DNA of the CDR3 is TGCGCCAGCAGGGACACCAGAAACGAAAAACTGTTTTTT.

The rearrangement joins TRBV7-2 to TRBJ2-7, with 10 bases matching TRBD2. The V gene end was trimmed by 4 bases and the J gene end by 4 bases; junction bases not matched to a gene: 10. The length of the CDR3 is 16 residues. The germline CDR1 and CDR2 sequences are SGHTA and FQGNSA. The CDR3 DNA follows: TGTGCCAGCAGCTCCTTTAGCGGGGGGAGTTATTACGAGCAGTACTTC. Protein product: CASSSFSGGSYYEQYF.

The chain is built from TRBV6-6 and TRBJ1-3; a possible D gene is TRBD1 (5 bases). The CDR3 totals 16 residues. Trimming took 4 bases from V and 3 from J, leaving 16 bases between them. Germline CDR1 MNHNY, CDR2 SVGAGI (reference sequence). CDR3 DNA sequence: TGTGCCAGCAGTTTTAACAGGATTAAGATTGGAAACACCATATATTTT. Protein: CASSFNRIKIGNTIYF.

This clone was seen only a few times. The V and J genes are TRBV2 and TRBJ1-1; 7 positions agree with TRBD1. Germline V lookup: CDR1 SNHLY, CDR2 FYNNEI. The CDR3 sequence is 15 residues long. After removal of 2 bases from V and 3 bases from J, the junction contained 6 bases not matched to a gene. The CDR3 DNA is TGTGCCAGCAGTGAACAGGGGGTAATCTACACTGAAGCTTTCTTT. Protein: CASSEQGVIYTEAFF.

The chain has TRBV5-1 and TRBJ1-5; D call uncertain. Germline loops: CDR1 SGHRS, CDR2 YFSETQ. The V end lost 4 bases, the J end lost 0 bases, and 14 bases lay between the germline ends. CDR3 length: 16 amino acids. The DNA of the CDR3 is TGCGCCAGCAGCCTGAACCCGGGCCCTAGCAATCAGCCCCAGCATTTT. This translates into CASSLNPGPSNQPQHF.

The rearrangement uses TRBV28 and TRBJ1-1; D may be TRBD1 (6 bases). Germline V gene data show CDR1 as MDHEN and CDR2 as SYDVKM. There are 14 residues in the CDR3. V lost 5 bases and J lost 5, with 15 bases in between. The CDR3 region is CASSPDSWRTEAFF. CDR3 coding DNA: TGTGCCAGCAGTCCGGACAGTTGGCGGACTGAAGCTTTCTTT.